This TCR beta chain comes out of a study of blood T cells in healthy people across ages. Whole-study results and caveats: Diversity of TCR beta per million T cells declined in a roughly linear way with age.

V was cut by 4 bases and J by 0 bases, with 7 bases left in between. Germline values: CDR1 SGHAT, CDR2 FQNNGV. The length of the CDR3 is 14 residues. Notes on this clonotype: Its antigen is unknown.

The study drew donors from healthy Caucasian individuals in Russia aged roughly 6 to 100. For the second PCR, which ran for about 6 to 12 cycles, a sample-barcoded 5' primer and a J-beta primer mix were used. TCRdb reanalysed the 5' RACE reads using MiXCR and keeps one entry per CDR3 protein. The table shows about 830,000 distinct CDR3 sequences, with 55% to 65% occurring only once. The rearrangement links TRBV11-2 to TRBJ1-5; D remains unclear. This sequence originates from a man aged 30 to 39 in good health. Material: blood. The CDR3 is CASSSAVSNQPQHF. DNA for the CDR3: TGTGCCAGCAGCTCGGCGGTTAGCAATCAGCCCCAGCATTTT.